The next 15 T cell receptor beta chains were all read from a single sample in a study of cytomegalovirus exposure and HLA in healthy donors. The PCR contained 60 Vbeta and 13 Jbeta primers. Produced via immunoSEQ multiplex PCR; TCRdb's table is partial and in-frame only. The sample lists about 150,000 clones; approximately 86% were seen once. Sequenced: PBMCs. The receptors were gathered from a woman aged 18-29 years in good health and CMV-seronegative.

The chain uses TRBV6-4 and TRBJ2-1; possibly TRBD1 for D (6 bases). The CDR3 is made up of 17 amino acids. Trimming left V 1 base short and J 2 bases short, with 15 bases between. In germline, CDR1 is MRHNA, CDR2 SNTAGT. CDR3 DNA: TGTGCCAGCAGTGACTTTACTCCGGGACAAGCCTACAATGAGCAGTTCTTC. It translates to CASSDFTPGQAYNEQFF.

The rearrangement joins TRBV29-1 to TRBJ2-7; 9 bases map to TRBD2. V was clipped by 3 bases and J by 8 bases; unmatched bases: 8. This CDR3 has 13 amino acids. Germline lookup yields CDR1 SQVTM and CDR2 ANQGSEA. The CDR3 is CSVETSGTTKQYF. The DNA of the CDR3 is TGCAGCGTTGAGACTAGCGGAACTACGAAGCAGTACTTC.

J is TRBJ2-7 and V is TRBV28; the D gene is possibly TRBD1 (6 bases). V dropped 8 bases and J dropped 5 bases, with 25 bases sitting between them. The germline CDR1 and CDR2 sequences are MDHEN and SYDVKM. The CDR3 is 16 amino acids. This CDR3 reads CASGQRGLGLLDEQYF. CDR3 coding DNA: TGTGCCAGCGGACAGAGAGGGCTAGGATTACTAGACGAGCAGTACTTC. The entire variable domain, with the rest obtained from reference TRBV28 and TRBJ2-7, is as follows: DVKVTQSSRYLVKRTGEKVFLECVQDMDHENMFWYRQDPGLGLRLIYFSYDVKMKEKGDIPEGYSVSREKKERFSLILESASTNQTSMYLCASGQRGLGLLDEQYFGPGTRLTVT.

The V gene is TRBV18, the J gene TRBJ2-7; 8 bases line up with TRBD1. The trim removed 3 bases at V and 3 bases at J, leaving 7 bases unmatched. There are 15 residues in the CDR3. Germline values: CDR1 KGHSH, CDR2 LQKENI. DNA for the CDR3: TGTGCCAGCTCACCCGTCCCCGGGACAGGCTACGAGCAGTACTTC. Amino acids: CASSPVPGTGYEQYF. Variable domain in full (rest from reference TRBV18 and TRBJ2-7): NAGVMQNPRHLVRRRGQEARLRCSPMKGHSHVYWYRQLPEEGLKFMVYLQKENIIDESGMPKERFSAEFPKEGPSILRIQQVVRGDSAAYFCASSPVPGTGYEQYFGPGTRLTVT.

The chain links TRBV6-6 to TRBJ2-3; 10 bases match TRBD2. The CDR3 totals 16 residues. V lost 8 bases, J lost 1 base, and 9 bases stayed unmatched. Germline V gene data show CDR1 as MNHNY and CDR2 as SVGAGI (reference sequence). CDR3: CASRTIAGGGTDTQYF. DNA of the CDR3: TGTGCCAGCCGTACAATAGCGGGGGGCGGCACAGATACGCAGTATTTT.

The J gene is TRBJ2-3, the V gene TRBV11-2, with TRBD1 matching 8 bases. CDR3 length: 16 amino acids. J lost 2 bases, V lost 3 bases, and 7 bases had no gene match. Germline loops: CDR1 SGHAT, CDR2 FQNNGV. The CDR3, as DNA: TGTGCCAGCAGCTTGGGTTGGGACAGGTTCACAGATACGCAGTATTTT. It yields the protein CASSLGWDRFTDTQYF.

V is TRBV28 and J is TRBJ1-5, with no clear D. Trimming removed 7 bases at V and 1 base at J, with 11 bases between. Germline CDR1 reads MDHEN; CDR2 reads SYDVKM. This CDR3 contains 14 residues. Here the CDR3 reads CASIQILSNQPQHF. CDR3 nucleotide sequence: TGTGCCAGCATTCAGATATTAAGCAATCAGCCCCAGCATTTT.

CDR3 loop: CASSGEQGQPQHF. DNA for the CDR3: TGTGCCAGCAGTGGGGAACAGGGGCAGCCCCAGCATTTT. V usage is TRBV25-1 and J usage is TRBJ1-5; 7 bases are shared with TRBD1. The CDR3 length is 13 residues. V dropped 4 bases and J dropped 7; count of bases not matched to a gene: 4. Germline V CDR1 and CDR2: MGHDK, SYGVNS.

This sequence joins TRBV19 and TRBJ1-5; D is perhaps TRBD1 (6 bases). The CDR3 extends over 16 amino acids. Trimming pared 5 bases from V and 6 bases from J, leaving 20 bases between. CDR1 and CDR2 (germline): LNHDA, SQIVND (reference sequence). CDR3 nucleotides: TGTGCCAGTAGTCAGCAAGGGGGGGGCTCCGGTCAGCCCCAGCATTTT. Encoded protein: CASSQQGGGSGQPQHF. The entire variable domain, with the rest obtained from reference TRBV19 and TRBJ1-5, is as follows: DGGITQSPKYLFRKEGQNVTLSCEQNLNHDAMYWYRQDPGQGLRLIYYSQIVNDFQKGDIAEGYSVSREKKESFPLTVTSAQKNPTAFYLCASSQQGGGSGQPQHFGDGTRLSIL.

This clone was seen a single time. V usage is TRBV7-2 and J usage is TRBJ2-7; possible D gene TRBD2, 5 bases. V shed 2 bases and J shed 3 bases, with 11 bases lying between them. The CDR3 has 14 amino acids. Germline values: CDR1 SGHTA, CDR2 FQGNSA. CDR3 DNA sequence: TGTGCCAGCAGCTTACACTACGGACTCTACGAGCAGTACTTC. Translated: CASSLHYGLYEQYF.

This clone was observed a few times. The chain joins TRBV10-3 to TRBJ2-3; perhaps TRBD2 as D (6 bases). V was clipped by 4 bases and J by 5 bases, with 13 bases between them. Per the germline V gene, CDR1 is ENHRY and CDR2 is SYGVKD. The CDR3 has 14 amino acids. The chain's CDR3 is CAISATGAVDTQYF. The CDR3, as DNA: TGTGCCATCAGTGCAACGGGAGCGGTAGATACGCAGTATTTT.

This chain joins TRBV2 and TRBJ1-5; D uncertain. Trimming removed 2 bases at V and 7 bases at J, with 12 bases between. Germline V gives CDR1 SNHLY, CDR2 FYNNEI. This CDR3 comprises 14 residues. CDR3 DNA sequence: TGTGCCAGCAGTGAATCTCTTGAGATACAGCCCCAGCATTTT. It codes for CASSESLEIQPQHF.

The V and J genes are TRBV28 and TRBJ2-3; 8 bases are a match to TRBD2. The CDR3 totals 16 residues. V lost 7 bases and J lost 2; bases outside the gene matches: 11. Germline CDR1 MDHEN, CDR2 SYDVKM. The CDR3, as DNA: TGTGCCAGCACTCCCCGGGGGGGCGCTAACACAGATACGCAGTATTTT. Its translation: CASTPRGGANTDTQYF.

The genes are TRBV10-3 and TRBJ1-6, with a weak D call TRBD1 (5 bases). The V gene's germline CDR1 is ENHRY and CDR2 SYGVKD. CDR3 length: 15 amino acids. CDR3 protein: CAASRAGPYNSPLHF. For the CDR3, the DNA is TGTGCGGCCTCCCGGGCAGGGCCCTATAATTCACCCCTCCACTTT.

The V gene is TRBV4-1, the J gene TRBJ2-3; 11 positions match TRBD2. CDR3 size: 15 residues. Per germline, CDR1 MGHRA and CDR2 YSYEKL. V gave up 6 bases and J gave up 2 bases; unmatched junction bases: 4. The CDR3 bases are TGCGCCAGCAGGTCGACTAGCGGGGCCACAGATACGCAGTATTTT. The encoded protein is CASRSTSGATDTQYF.